Detailed here is one T cell receptor beta chain. Antigen unknown. Lung cancer patients with chemo-refractory metastatic non-small-cell disease were given focal radiation plus CTLA-4 blockade with ipilimumab. The data are from a study of radiotherapy plus CTLA-4 blockade in lung cancer. Study results and caveats: Expansion of tumor-derived TCR clones was observed in blood after radiotherapy plus ipilimumab.

Generated by immunoSEQ multiplex PCR, the TCRdb table keeps only in-frame clones and is missing some. The table has more than 95,000 clones, roughly 74% seen once. The CDR3 length is 14 residues. CDR1 and CDR2 (germline): LNHNV, YYDKDF (reference sequence). The V gene lost 1 base and the J gene lost 7 bases, with 8 bases spanning the gap. The sequences come from peripheral blood, collected from a patient treated with radiotherapy plus ipilimumab. This TCR was sampled from a human donor with non-small cell lung cancer who had a partial response to radiotherapy plus ipilimumab. Some clones in this sample may be carry-over from other donors' samples. V gene TRBV15 combines with J gene TRBJ1-6; weak D call: TRBD1 (6 bases). CDR3 nucleotides: TGTGCCACCAGCAGAGGGGGGCGGAATTCACCCCTCCACTTT. It yields the protein CATSRGGRNSPLHF. The full variable domain, completed using reference TRBV15 and TRBJ1-6, is DAMVIQNPRYQVTQFGKPVTLSCSQTLNHNVMYWYQQKSSQAPKLLFHYYDKDFNNEADTPDNFQSRRPNTSFCFLDIRSPGLGDTAMYLCATSRGGRNSPLHFGNGTRLTVT.